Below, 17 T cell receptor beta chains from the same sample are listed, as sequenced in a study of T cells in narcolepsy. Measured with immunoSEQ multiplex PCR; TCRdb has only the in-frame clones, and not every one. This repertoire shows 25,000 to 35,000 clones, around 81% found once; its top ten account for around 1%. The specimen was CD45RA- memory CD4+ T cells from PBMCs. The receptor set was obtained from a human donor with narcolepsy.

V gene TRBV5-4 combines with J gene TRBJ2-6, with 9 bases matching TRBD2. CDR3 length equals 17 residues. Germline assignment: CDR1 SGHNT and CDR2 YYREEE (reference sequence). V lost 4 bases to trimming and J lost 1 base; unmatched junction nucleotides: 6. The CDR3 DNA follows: TGTGCCAGCAGCGGGGCTAGCGGGGCGTCTGGGGCCAACGTCCTGACTTTC. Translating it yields CASSGASGASGANVLTF.

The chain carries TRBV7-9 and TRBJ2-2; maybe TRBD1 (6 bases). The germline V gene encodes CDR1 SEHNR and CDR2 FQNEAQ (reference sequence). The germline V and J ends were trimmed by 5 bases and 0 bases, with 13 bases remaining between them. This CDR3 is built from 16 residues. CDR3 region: CASSTRTVANTGELFF. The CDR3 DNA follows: TGTGCCAGCAGCACGAGGACAGTGGCGAACACCGGGGAGCTGTTTTTT.

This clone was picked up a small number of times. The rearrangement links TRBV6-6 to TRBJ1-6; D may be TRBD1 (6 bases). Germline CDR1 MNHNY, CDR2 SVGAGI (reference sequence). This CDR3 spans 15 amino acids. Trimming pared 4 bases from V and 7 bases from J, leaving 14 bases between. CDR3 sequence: CASSFLQGRNSPLHF. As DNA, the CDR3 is TGTGCCAGCAGTTTCTTACAGGGCAGGAATTCACCCCTCCACTTT.

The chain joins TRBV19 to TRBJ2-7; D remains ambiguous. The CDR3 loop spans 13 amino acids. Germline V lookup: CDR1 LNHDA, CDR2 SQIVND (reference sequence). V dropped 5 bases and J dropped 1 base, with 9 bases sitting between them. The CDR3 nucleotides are TGTGCCAGTAGTGTGGCCGGTTCCTACGAGCAGTACTTC. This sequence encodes CASSVAGSYEQYF. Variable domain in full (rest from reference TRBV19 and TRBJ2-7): DGGITQSPKYLFRKEGQNVTLSCEQNLNHDAMYWYRQDPGQGLRLIYYSQIVNDFQKGDIAEGYSVSREKKESFPLTVTSAQKNPTAFYLCASSVAGSYEQYFGPGTRLTVT.

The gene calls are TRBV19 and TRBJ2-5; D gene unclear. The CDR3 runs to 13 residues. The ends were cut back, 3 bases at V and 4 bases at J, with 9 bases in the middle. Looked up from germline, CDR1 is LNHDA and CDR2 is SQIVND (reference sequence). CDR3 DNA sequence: TGTGCCAGTAGTATGGGAAACTCAGAGACCCAGTACTTC. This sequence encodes CASSMGNSETQYF.

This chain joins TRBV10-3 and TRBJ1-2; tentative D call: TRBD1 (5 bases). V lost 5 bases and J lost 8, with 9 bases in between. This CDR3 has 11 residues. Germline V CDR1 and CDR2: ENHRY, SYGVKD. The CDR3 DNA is TGTGCCATCAGTCCGGGACGAGGCTACACCTTC. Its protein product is CAISPGRGYTF.

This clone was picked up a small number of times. The CDR3 region has the DNA TGTGCCAGTAGCTCCGTCTCAGCAGGGAGATACGAGCAGTACTTC. Translating gives CASSSVSAGRYEQYF. This chain uses TRBV19 with TRBJ2-7, with D tentatively TRBD1 or TRBD2 (5 bases each). V lost 6 bases, J lost 4 bases, and 19 bases lay in between. The CDR3 runs to 15 residues. Germline V gene lookup returns CDR1 LNHDA and CDR2 SQIVND (reference sequence). Supplemented by reference TRBV19 and TRBJ2-7, the full variable domain reads DGGITQSPKYLFRKEGQNVTLSCEQNLNHDAMYWYRQDPGQGLRLIYYSQIVNDFQKGDIAEGYSVSREKKESFPLTVTSAQKNPTAFYLCASSSVSAGRYEQYFGPGTRLTVT.

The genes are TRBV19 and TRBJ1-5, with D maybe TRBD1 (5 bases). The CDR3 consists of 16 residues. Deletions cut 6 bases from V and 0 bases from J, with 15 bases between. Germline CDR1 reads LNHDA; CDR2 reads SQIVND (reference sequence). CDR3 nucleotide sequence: TGTGCCAGTAGGTCGGGGGGGATGTATAGCAATCAGCCCCAGCATTTT. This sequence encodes CASRSGGMYSNQPQHF.

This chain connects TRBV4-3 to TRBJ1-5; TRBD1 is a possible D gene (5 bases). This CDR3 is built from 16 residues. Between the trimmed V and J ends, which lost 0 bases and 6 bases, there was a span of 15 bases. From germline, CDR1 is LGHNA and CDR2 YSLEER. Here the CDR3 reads CASSQEEGRLGQPQHF. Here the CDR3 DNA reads TGCGCCAGCAGCCAAGAAGAGGGACGGCTGGGTCAGCCCCAGCATTTT.

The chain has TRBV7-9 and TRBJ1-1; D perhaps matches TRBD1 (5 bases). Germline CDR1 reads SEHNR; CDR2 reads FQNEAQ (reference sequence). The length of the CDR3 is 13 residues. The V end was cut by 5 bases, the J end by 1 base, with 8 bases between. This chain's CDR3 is CASSEGTNTEAFF. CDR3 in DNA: TGTGCCAGCAGCGAGGGGACGAACACTGAAGCTTTCTTT.

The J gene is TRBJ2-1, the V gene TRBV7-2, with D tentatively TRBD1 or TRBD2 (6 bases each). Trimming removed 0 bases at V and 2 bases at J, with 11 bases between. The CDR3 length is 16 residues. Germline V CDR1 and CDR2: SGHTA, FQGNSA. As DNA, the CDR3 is TGTGCCAGCAGCTTAGCGGGGGGCGGCACCTACAATGAGCAGTTCTTC. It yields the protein CASSLAGGGTYNEQFF.

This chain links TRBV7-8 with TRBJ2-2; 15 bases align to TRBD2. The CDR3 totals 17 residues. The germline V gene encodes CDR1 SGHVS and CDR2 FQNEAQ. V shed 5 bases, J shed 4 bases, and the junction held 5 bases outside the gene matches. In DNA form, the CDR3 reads TGTGCCAGCAGCCCCAGGACTAGCGGGGGGGGCACCGGGGAGCTGTTTTTT. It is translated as CASSPRTSGGGTGELFF.

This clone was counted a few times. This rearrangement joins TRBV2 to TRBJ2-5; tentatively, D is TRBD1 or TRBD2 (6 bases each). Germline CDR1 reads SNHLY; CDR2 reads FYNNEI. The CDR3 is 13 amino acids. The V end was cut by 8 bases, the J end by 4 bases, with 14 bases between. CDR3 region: CASQGGLRETQYF. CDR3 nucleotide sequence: TGTGCCAGCCAAGGGGGGCTACGAGAGACCCAGTACTTC.

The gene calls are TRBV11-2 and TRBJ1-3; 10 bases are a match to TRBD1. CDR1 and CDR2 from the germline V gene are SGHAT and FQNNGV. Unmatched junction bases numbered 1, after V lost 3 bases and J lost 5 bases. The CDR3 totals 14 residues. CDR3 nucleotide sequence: TGTGCCAGCAGCTTGGACAGGGGGAGAAACACCATATATTTT. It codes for CASSLDRGRNTIYF.

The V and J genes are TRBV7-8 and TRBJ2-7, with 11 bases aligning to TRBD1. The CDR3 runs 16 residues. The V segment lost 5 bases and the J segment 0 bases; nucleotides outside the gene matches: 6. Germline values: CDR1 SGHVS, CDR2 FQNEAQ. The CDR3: CASSPPGTGGSYEQYF. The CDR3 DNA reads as TGTGCCAGCAGCCCCCCCGGGACAGGGGGCTCCTACGAGCAGTACTTC.

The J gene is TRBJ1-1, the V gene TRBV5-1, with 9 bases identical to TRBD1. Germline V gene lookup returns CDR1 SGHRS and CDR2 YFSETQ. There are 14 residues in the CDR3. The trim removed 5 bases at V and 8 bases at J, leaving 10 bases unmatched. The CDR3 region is CASSSGTGQREAFF. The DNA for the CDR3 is TGCGCCAGCAGTTCCGGGACAGGGCAGAGAGAAGCTTTCTTT.

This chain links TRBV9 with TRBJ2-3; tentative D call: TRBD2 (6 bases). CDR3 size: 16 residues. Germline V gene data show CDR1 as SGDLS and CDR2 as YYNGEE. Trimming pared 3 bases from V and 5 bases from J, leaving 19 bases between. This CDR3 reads CASSASGGSLGDTQYF. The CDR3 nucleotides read TGTGCCAGCAGCGCGAGTGGGGGGAGTCTAGGAGATACGCAGTATTTT. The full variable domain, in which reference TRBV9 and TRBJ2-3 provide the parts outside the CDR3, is DSGVTQTPKHLITATGQRVTLRCSPRSGDLSVYWYQQSLDQGLQFLIQYYNGEERAKGNILERFSAQQFPDLHSELNLSSLELGDSALYFCASSASGGSLGDTQYFGPGTRLTVL.